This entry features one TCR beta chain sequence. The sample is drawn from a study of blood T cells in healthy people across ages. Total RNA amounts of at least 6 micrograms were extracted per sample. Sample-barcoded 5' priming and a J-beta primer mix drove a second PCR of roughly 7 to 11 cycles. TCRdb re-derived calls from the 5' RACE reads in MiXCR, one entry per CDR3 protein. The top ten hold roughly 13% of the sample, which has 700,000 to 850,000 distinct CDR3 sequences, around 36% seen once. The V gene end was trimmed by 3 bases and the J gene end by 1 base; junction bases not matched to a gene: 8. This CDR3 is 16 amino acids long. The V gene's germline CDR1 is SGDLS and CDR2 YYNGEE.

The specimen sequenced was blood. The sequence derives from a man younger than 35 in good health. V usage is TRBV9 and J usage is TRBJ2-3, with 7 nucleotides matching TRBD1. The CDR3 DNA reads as TGTGCCAGCAGCGCCCAAACAGGGGTGGGCACAGATACGCAGTATTTT. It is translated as CASSAQTGVGTDTQYF.